These 8 T cell receptor beta chains share one sample of origin, sequenced in a study of CD8 T cells in Susac syndrome. With random hexamers, 0.5 to 1 ug RNA was reverse transcribed. TCRdb recomputed calls from the immunoSEQ multiplex PCR reads with MiXCR, one row per CDR3 protein. Here the sample spans 150,000 to 200,000 distinct CDR3 sequences, 85% to 95% being singletons. Sequenced sample: CD4+ T cells from PBMCs. These receptors were collected from a human donor with Susac syndrome.

The rearrangement joins TRBV20-1 to TRBJ2-7; 9 bases agree with TRBD1. The V and J ends lost 4 bases and 5 bases, in that order; junction bases with no gene match: 3. Germline CDR1 and CDR2: DFQATT and SNEGSKA (reference sequence). The CDR3 loop spans 12 amino acids. CDR3 amino acids: CSAKDRGNEQYF. Written as DNA, the CDR3 is TGCAGTGCTAAGGACAGGGGTAACGAGCAGTACTTC.

The chain links TRBV27 to TRBJ2-3, with no clear D. Deletions cut 7 bases from V and 0 bases from J, with 8 bases between. The germline CDR1 and CDR2 sequences are MNHEY and SMNVEV (reference sequence). There are 13 residues in the CDR3. CDR3 coding DNA: TGTGCCAGCATCTCCCTGAGCACAGATACGCAGTATTTT. It encodes CASISLSTDTQYF.

V is TRBV7-2 and J is TRBJ2-5; D may be TRBD2 (5 bases). CDR3 length: 15 residues. CDR1 is SGHTA and CDR2 is FQGNSA in the germline V gene. Trimming stripped 3 bases from V and 4 bases from J, with 15 bases between. The CDR3 sequence is CASSFMGSEGETQYF. For the CDR3, the DNA is TGTGCCAGCAGCTTTATGGGTAGCGAGGGAGAGACCCAGTACTTC.

This clonotype was counted once. The gene calls are TRBV3-1 and TRBJ2-2; 11 bases agree with TRBD2. J was trimmed by 6 bases and V by 5 bases; bases with no gene match: 8. This CDR3 is 16 amino acids long. CDR1 LGHDT and CDR2 YNNKEL come from the germline V gene (reference sequence). CDR3 nucleotide sequence: TGTGCCAGCAGCTACCGACTAGCGGGGTATCCCGGGGAGCTGTTTTTT. This gives the protein CASSYRLAGYPGELFF.

The chain uses TRBV5-1 and TRBJ1-2, with D uncertain. Trimming removed 0 bases from V and 3 bases from J, with 12 bases in between. Germline V gives CDR1 SGHRS, CDR2 YFSETQ. This CDR3 spans 15 amino acids. The CDR3 protein is CASSLVVQADYGYTF. CDR3 bases: TGCGCCAGCAGCTTGGTCGTCCAGGCTGACTATGGCTACACCTTC.

The rearrangement links TRBV5-1 to TRBJ1-2, with 8 bases matching TRBD1. CDR3 length: 14 residues. From germline, CDR1 is SGHRS and CDR2 YFSETQ. With 2 bases clipped from V and 4 bases from J, the junction kept 4 bases outside the gene matches. The CDR3 DNA is TGCGCCAGCAGCTTAAATGGACAGGGCTATGGCTACACCTTC. It codes for CASSLNGQGYGYTF.

This clonotype was detected once. The chain couples TRBV18 to TRBJ1-3; no clear D. Looked up from germline, CDR1 is KGHSH and CDR2 is LQKENI. The CDR3 has 13 amino acids. The ends were cut back, 2 bases at V and 4 bases at J, with 6 bases in the middle. CDR3 residues: CASSPGVGNTIYF. The DNA for the CDR3 is TGTGCCAGCTCACCAGGCGTCGGAAACACCATATATTTT.

This clonotype showed up just a few times. The V and J genes are TRBV20-1 and TRBJ2-5; the match to TRBD1 covers 7 bases. Germline CDR1 reads DFQATT; CDR2 reads SNEGSKA (reference sequence). Trimming took 6 bases from V and 4 from J; bases not matched to a gene: 8. CDR3 size: 13 residues. CDR3 sequence: CSAEDRVRETQYF. CDR3 nucleotide sequence: TGCAGTGCGGAAGACAGGGTCCGAGAGACCCAGTACTTC.